A single T cell receptor (beta chain) is shown here with its context. Repertoires were generated with immunoSEQ multiplex PCR, while TCRdb's copy carries only in-frame clones and drops some. This table has about 170,000 clones, roughly 89% appearing once. This entry comes from a study of blood T cell repertoires in COVID-19. The sequence came from a woman between 50 and 59 years old with acute or convalescent COVID-19. Sequenced material: peripheral blood.

The CDR3 DNA sequence: TGTGCCAGCAGCTTTGACAGACAGAACACTGAAGCTTTCTTT. This codes for CASSFDRQNTEAFF. The gene calls are TRBV7-2 and TRBJ1-1, with D tentatively TRBD1 (5 bases). This CDR3 region has 14 residues. Germline V gives CDR1 SGHTA, CDR2 FQGNSA. Trimming removed 3 bases at V and 1 base at J, with 9 bases between.